Each of the 15 T cell receptor beta chains below was sequenced from the same sample in a study of shared clonotypes between healthy human individuals. Measured with immunoSEQ multiplex PCR; TCRdb has only the in-frame clones, and not every one. The repertoire has around 2.5 million clones, 80% to 95% of them found once; the top ten carry 0.36%. The sequencing input was naive CD4+ T cells from PBMCs. The subset is: CD45RA+ positively selected. The receptors stem from a man aged 18 to 30 in good health. Some clones in this sample may be carry-over from other donors' samples.

The chain has TRBV9 and TRBJ2-3, with D possibly being TRBD2 (6 bases). V was pared by 3 bases and J by 1 base, with 12 bases between. There are 15 residues in the CDR3. The germline gives CDR1 SGDLS, CDR2 YYNGEE. CDR3 sequence reads: CASSARDSGTDTQYF. DNA of the CDR3: TGTGCCAGCAGCGCAAGGGACTCCGGCACAGATACGCAGTATTTT.

This clone was detected once. The chain joins TRBV18 to TRBJ2-1, with TRBD1 matching over 12 bases. CDR1 is KGHSH and CDR2 is LQKENI in the germline V gene. The V and J ends lost 1 base and 10 bases, in that order; junction bases with no gene match: 8. There are 16 residues in the CDR3. CDR3 residues: CASSPQGQGALGEQFF. In DNA form, the CDR3 reads TGTGCCAGCTCACCACAGGGACAGGGGGCATTAGGAGAGCAGTTCTTC. Full variable domain (outside the CDR3, taken from reference TRBV18 and TRBJ2-1): NAGVMQNPRHLVRRRGQEARLRCSPMKGHSHVYWYRQLPEEGLKFMVYLQKENIIDESGMPKERFSAEFPKEGPSILRIQQVVRGDSAAYFCASSPQGQGALGEQFFGPGTRLTVL.

The genes are TRBV2 and TRBJ1-3; D unresolved. Between the trimmed V and J ends, which lost 1 base and 2 bases, there was a span of 15 bases. The CDR3 length is 17 residues. Germline V CDR1 and CDR2: SNHLY, FYNNEI. CDR3 region: CASSEVEGNYPGNTIYF. CDR3 in DNA: TGTGCCAGCAGTGAAGTGGAGGGAAATTACCCTGGAAACACCATATATTTT.

The rearrangement links TRBV6-6 to TRBJ2-5; 9 bases are shared with TRBD1. The germline V gene encodes CDR1 MNHNY and CDR2 SVGAGI (reference sequence). V gave up 6 bases and J gave up 1 base; unmatched junction bases: 6. The CDR3 is 15 amino acids. The CDR3 region is CASRGQGTPQETQYF. The CDR3 DNA follows: TGTGCCAGCAGGGGACAGGGAACCCCCCAAGAGACCCAGTACTTC.

The chain uses TRBV5-1 and TRBJ2-7; TRBD2 matches 11 bases. The junction had 6 bases not matched to a gene; V was cut back by 4 bases and J by 3 bases. The CDR3 is 15 residues long. Looked up from germline, CDR1 is SGHRS and CDR2 is YFSETQ. The CDR3 sequence: CASSLGLAEFYEQYF. DNA for the CDR3: TGCGCCAGCAGCCTGGGACTAGCGGAGTTCTACGAGCAGTACTTC.

The rearrangement joins TRBV6-6 to TRBJ1-6; the D gene is possibly TRBD1 (6 bases). CDR1 is MNHNY and CDR2 is SVGAGI in the germline V gene (reference sequence). The CDR3 is 14 residues long. Trimming stripped 11 bases from V and 8 bases from J, with 19 bases between. The CDR3 sequence: CASTYRVRDSPLHF. CDR3 in DNA: TGTGCCTCTACTTACAGGGTTCGGGATTCACCCCTCCACTTT.

The chain employs TRBV11-2 and TRBJ2-3; D is undetermined. The CDR3 is 13 amino acids. V was cut by 5 bases and J by 2 bases, with 8 bases left in between. Germline lookup yields CDR1 SGHAT and CDR2 FQNNGV. DNA for the CDR3: TGTGCCAGCAGCATCCGCGACACAGATACGCAGTATTTT. Amino acid sequence: CASSIRDTDTQYF.

CDR3 DNA: TGTGCCAGCAGCCCCCCCCGGCTCAGCTACAATGAGCAGTTCTTC. It is translated as CASSPPRLSYNEQFF. The V call is TRBV7-8, the J call TRBJ2-1; D not certain. The germline CDR1 and CDR2 sequences are SGHVS and FQNEAQ. This CDR3 is 15 amino acids long. Trimming removed 5 bases from V and 3 bases from J, with 14 bases in between.

V and J are TRBV10-3 and TRBJ2-7; tentatively, D is TRBD2 (5 bases). The length of the CDR3 is 16 residues. Germline CDR1 is ENHRY and CDR2 is SYGVKD. Trimming removed 1 base at V and 2 bases at J, with 15 bases between. The DNA of the CDR3 is TGTGCCATCAGTGAGTTATCCCGAGCGGCTCCCTACGAGCAGTACTTC. Its translation: CAISELSRAAPYEQYF.

On this clone: Sequence at one end of the junction differs from germline and may be a read error. V and J are TRBV28 and TRBJ2-7; TRBD1 might be the D (6 bases). Germline V gene lookup returns CDR1 MDHEN and CDR2 SYDVKM. This CDR3 comprises 16 residues. In nucleotides, the CDR3 is TGTGCCAGCACCGAGTTTGGGGCACAGGGATACTACGGGCAGTACTTC. As protein: CASTEFGAQGYYGQYF.

V and J are TRBV2 and TRBJ2-7; 8 bases match TRBD1. CDR1 and CDR2 (germline): SNHLY, FYNNEI. CDR3 length equals 14 residues. V was clipped by 7 bases and J by 2 bases; unmatched bases: 7. In DNA form, the CDR3 reads TGTGCCAGCACCAGCGACAGGGGCCCCTACGAGCAGTACTTC. The encoded protein is CASTSDRGPYEQYF.

The count of this clone is one. This rearrangement joins TRBV9 to TRBJ1-3, with 7 bases matching TRBD1. With 0 bases clipped from V and 2 bases from J, the junction kept 8 bases outside the gene matches. Germline lookup yields CDR1 SGDLS and CDR2 YYNGEE. The length of the CDR3 is 17 residues. The CDR3 loop reads CASSVEMEGAPGNTIYF. In DNA form, the CDR3 reads TGTGCCAGCAGCGTAGAGATGGAGGGGGCCCCTGGAAACACCATATATTTT.

The rearrangement joins TRBV9 to TRBJ2-5, with 7 bases that match TRBD2. Germline assignment: CDR1 SGDLS and CDR2 YYNGEE. CDR3 length: 18 residues. V lost 0 bases, J lost 2 bases, and 13 bases stayed unmatched. CDR3 sequence (DNA): TGTGCCAGCAGCGTAGCCCCCTCCCGGGGTAGCGGGCAAGAGACCCAGTACTTC. Amino acids: CASSVAPSRGSGQETQYF.

J is TRBJ2-7 and V is TRBV29-1; possibly TRBD2 for D (5 bases). The CDR3 is made up of 14 amino acids. Germline V gene sequence: CDR1 SQVTM, CDR2 ANQGSEA. V dropped 4 bases and J dropped 2 bases, with 15 bases sitting between them. The CDR3 DNA reads as TGCAGCGTTGTTAAGGACTTATACACCTACGAGCAGTACTTC. This codes for CSVVKDLYTYEQYF.

The chain employs TRBV7-9 and TRBJ2-1, with D possibly being TRBD1 (5 bases). Germline V gene lookup returns CDR1 SEHNR and CDR2 FQNEAQ (reference sequence). V lost 5 bases and J lost 6, with 11 bases in between. The CDR3 consists of 13 residues. The chain's CDR3 is CASSRRESNEQFF. CDR3 coding DNA: TGTGCCAGCAGCCGCAGGGAAAGCAATGAGCAGTTCTTC.